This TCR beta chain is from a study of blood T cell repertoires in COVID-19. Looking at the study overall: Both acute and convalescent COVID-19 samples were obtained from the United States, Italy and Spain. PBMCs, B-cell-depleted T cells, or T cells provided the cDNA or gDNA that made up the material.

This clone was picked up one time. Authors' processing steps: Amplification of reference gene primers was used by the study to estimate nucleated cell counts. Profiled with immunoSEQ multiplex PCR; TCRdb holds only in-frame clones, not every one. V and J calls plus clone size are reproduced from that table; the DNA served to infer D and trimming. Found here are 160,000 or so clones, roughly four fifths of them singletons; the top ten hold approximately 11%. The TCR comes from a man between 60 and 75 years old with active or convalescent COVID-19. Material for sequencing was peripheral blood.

CDR3 region: CASSPRTSGGRTDTQYF. CDR3 DNA sequence: TGTGCCAGCAGCCCTCGGACTAGCGGGGGTCGCACAGATACGCAGTATTTT. The chain links TRBV7-2 to TRBJ2-3, with 13 nucleotides matching TRBD2. Germline loops: CDR1 SGHTA, CDR2 FQGNSA. The CDR3 loop spans 17 amino acids. Germline trimming cut 5 bases from V and 1 base from J; bases unmatched to any gene: 6.